The 13 T cell receptor beta chains presented below share a single source sample, sequenced in a study of OX40 agonist ivuxolimab in advanced cancers. Clones were sequenced by immunoSEQ multiplex PCR, and TCRdb holds only the in-frame ones, with some missing. The sample holds 75,000 to 90,000 clones, around nine tenths seen once. The starting material was CD4+ or CD8+ T cells sorted from blood, obtained in a trial of the OX40 agonist ivuxolimab. All receptors come from an adult with an advanced solid tumor such as melanoma, head and neck, liver or kidney cancer.

The CDR3: CASSVGPSDGGNTIYF. CDR3 DNA sequence: TGTGCCAGCAGCGTGGGACCGTCGGATGGGGGAAACACCATATATTTT. The chain employs TRBV9 and TRBJ1-3; the D gene is possibly TRBD1 (5 bases). This CDR3 spans 16 amino acids. Germline CDR1 is SGDLS and CDR2 is YYNGEE. Trimming cost V 2 bases and J 4 bases, with 16 bases left between them.

The chain is built from TRBV4-1 and TRBJ1-2; 7 bases are a match to TRBD1. This CDR3 is 12 amino acids long. Trimming took 4 bases from V and 5 from J; bases not matched to a gene: 1. The germline V gene has CDR1 MGHRA and CDR2 YSYEKL. The CDR3 nucleotides read TGCGCCAGCAGCCGACAGGGATATGGCTACACCTTC. Protein: CASSRQGYGYTF.

The V call is TRBV27, the J call TRBJ2-1; 7 nucleotides agree with TRBD1. The CDR3 totals 14 residues. The V and J ends lost 0 bases and 6 bases, in that order; junction bases with no gene match: 2. CDR1 and CDR2 from the germline V gene are MNHEY and SMNVEV (reference sequence). The CDR3 bases are TGTGCCAGCAGTTTATCTCCAGGGGGCAATGAGCAGTTCTTC. Encoded protein: CASSLSPGGNEQFF.

The J gene is TRBJ1-1, the V gene TRBV11-3, with 8 positions matching TRBD1. Losses at the gene ends were 0 bases for V and 10 bases for J; bases not matched to a gene: 4. The length of the CDR3 is 13 residues. Germline V lookup: CDR1 SGHNT, CDR2 YENEEA. CDR3 coding DNA: TGTGCCAGCAGCTTAGAAGGAACAGGGGGAGCTTTCTTT. Translating gives CASSLEGTGGAFF. The full variable domain, rest sourced from reference TRBV11-3 and TRBJ1-1, is EAGVVQSPRYKIIEKKQPVAFWCNPISGHNTLYWYLQNLGQGPELLIRYENEEAVDDSQLPKDRFSAERLKGVDSTLKIQPAELGDSAVYLCASSLEGTGGAFFGQGTRLTVV.

V usage is TRBV10-1 and J usage is TRBJ2-3; D is unresolved. The germline V gene encodes CDR1 WNHNN and CDR2 SYGVQD (reference sequence). The CDR3 contains 14 residues. Trimming took off 2 bases at V and 2 bases at J, with 8 bases between the two ends. CDR3 protein: CASSETRSTDTQYF. CDR3 bases: TGCGCCAGCAGTGAGACCAGGTCCACAGATACGCAGTATTTT.

The V and J genes are TRBV7-2 and TRBJ2-5, with 10 bases that match TRBD2. The CDR3 covers 17 residues. Germline V gene sequence: CDR1 SGHTA, CDR2 FQGNSA. Unmatched junction bases numbered 9, after V lost 2 bases and J lost 3 bases. The CDR3 sequence: CASSLRGSGRAEETQYF. The CDR3 bases are TGTGCCAGCAGCTTAAGAGGCAGCGGGAGGGCCGAAGAGACCCAGTACTTC.

The V and J genes are TRBV18 and TRBJ2-5; 11 bases fit TRBD2. The CDR3 consists of 17 residues. V gave up 3 bases and J gave up 7 bases; unmatched junction bases: 13. In germline, CDR1 is KGHSH, CDR2 LQKENI. CDR3 protein: CASSPTLAGGPEGTQYF. The CDR3, as DNA: TGTGCCAGCTCACCTACCCTAGCGGGGGGCCCGGAGGGGACCCAGTACTTC.

The chain combines TRBV7-6 with TRBJ2-1; TRBD2 matches at 10 bases. Germline values: CDR1 SGHVS, CDR2 FNYEAQ. The CDR3 contains 17 residues. V was pared by 5 bases and J by 2 bases, with 9 bases of the junction left unmatched. The CDR3 sequence: CASSPGSSGGPYNEQFF. For the CDR3, the DNA is TGTGCCAGCAGCCCCGGGTCTAGCGGGGGTCCCTACAATGAGCAGTTCTTC.

The chain combines TRBV19 with TRBJ1-1, with a possible D match to TRBD1 (5 bases). V dropped 2 bases and J dropped 8 bases, with 12 bases sitting between them. There are 13 residues in the CDR3. Germline CDR1 and CDR2: LNHDA and SQIVND (reference sequence). The CDR3 here is CASSISWRDEAFF. Here the CDR3 DNA reads TGTGCCAGTAGTATATCATGGCGGGACGAAGCTTTCTTT. Based on the CDR3 plus reference TRBV19 and TRBJ1-1, the full variable domain is DGGITQSPKYLFRKEGQNVTLSCEQNLNHDAMYWYRQDPGQGLRLIYYSQIVNDFQKGDIAEGYSVSREKKESFPLTVTSAQKNPTAFYLCASSISWRDEAFFGQGTRLTVV.

This sequence joins TRBV29-1 and TRBJ2-3, with TRBD2 identical over 9 bases. Germline assignment: CDR1 SQVTM and CDR2 ANQGSEA. CDR3 size: 14 residues. V gave up 3 bases and J gave up 5 bases; unmatched junction bases: 6. The CDR3 sequence is CSVEGGGAGDTQYF. CDR3 nucleotide sequence: TGCAGCGTTGAGGGCGGGGGGGCCGGAGATACGCAGTATTTT.

The V call is TRBV2, the J call TRBJ1-5; D gene ambiguous. This CDR3 contains 15 residues. The germline gives CDR1 SNHLY, CDR2 FYNNEI. The V and J ends lost 2 bases and 0 bases respectively, with 8 bases between them. The DNA for the CDR3 is TGTGCCAGCAGTGAAAACAGCTATAGCAATCAGCCCCAGCATTTT. This sequence encodes CASSENSYSNQPQHF. The full variable domain, with the rest looked up from reference TRBV2 and TRBJ1-5, is EPEVTQTPSHQVTQMGQEVILRCVPISNHLYFYWYRQILGQKVEFLVSFYNNEISEKSEIFDDQFSVERPDGSNFTLKIRSTKLEDSAMYFCASSENSYSNQPQHFGDGTRLSIL.

The chain combines TRBV6-5 with TRBJ2-7; TRBD2 might be the D (5 bases). Germline V CDR1 and CDR2: MNHEY, SVGAGI. CDR3 length equals 15 residues. V gave up 0 bases and J gave up 4 bases, with 13 bases separating them. The CDR3: CASSYSTAGRYEQYF. CDR3 DNA sequence: TGTGCCAGCAGTTACTCGACGGCGGGCAGGTACGAGCAGTACTTC.

This chain's CDR3 is CASSVIQGGEQYF. The CDR3 DNA is TGTGCCAGCAGTGTAATCCAGGGGGGCGAGCAGTACTTC. The chain employs TRBV6-4 and TRBJ2-7; D may be TRBD1 (7 bases). This CDR3 has 13 amino acids. Trimming shortened V by 4 bases and J by 6 bases, and 13 bases separated the two germline ends. The germline V gene encodes CDR1 MRHNA and CDR2 SNTAGT.